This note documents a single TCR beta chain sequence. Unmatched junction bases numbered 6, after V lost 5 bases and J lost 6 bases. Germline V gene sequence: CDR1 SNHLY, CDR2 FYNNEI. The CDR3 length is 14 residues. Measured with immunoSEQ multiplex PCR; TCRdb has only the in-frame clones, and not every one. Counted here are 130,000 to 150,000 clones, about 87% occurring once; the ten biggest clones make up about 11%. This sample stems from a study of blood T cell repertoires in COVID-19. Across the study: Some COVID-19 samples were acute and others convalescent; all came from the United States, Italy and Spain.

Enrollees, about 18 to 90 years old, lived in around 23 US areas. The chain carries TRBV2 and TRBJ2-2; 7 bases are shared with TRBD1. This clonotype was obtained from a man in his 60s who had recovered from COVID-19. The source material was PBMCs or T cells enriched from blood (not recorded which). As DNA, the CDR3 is TGTGCCAGCAGTAGAGGGGGCGGTTCCGGGGAGCTGTTTTTT. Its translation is CASSRGGGSGELFF.